The present T cell receptor beta chain was sequenced within a study of post-analysis software for immune sequencing data. Looking at the study overall: Relapsing-remitting, secondary progressive and progressive-relapsing multiple sclerosis were all included among the disease courses. Study findings and constraints: TRBV5-6, TRBV5-1 and TRBV20-1 belonged to a set of roughly 5 TRBV segments that were more frequent in patients than controls. Multiple sclerosis was associated with a significant reduction in normalized Chao1 diversity relative to controls.

CDR1 SQVTM and CDR2 ANQGSEA come from the germline V gene. V lost 6 bases to trimming and J lost 5 bases; unmatched junction nucleotides: 8. CDR3 length equals 13 residues. Every TCR beta cDNA library bore unique molecular identifiers. TCRdb reanalysed the PCR reads using MiXCR and keeps one entry per CDR3 protein. The data contain about 160,000 distinct CDR3 sequences, around 34% of them singletons. As concerns this clonotype: Its target is not known.

This chain joins TRBV29-1 and TRBJ1-2; 8 positions agree with TRBD1. Source: blood, taken after autologous hematopoietic stem cell transplantation. This receptor was identified in a girl aged 5-17 years with multiple sclerosis. The CDR3 sequence: CSVSGTGPYGYTF. The CDR3 bases are TGCAGCGTCTCCGGGACAGGACCTTATGGCTACACCTTC.